This TCR beta chain was observed in a study of T cells in Graves' hyperthyroidism and ophthalmopathy. Study-wide points: Blood also showed most of the thyroid clonotypes that were expanded above 0.001. Classification by a 13 V-J model distinguished ophthalmopathy from stable hyperthyroidism.

This clonotype was counted ten times or more. Its antigen is unidentified. The CDR3 contains 13 residues. V lost 0 bases and J 9 bases, leaving 6 bases between the germline ends. CDR1 is LGHDT and CDR2 is YNNKEL in the germline V gene (reference sequence). Any patient presenting with uncontrolled infection, other autoimmune disease, pregnancy or lactation was left out. RNA transcripts served as the template for amplifying TCR beta CDR3 regions. The TCR CDR3 first-round RT-PCR relied on the HTBI primer set. A single record per CDR3 protein comes from TCRdb applying MiXCR to the multiplex PCR reads. The data show hundreds of thousands of distinct CDR3 sequences, with about 45% seen just once and less than 9% held by the top ten.

This sequence joins TRBV3-1 and TRBJ1-6; D remains ambiguous. Specimen: peripheral blood or thyroid tissue (not recorded which). This clonotype was obtained from an adult man with Graves' disease, either hyperthyroidism or ophthalmopathy (not recorded which). In DNA form, the CDR3 reads TGTGCCAGCAGCCAAGAGGGATTTTCACCCCTCCACTTT. It translates to CASSQEGFSPLHF. Variable domain in full (rest from reference TRBV3-1 and TRBJ1-6): DTAVSQTPKYLVTQMGNDKSIKCEQNLGHDTMYWYKQDSKKFLKIMFSYNNKELIINETVPNRFSPKSPDKAHLNLHINSLELGDSAVYFCASSQEGFSPLHFGNGTRLTVT.